One TCR beta chain is described in this entry. The sample is drawn from a study of blood T cell repertoires in COVID-19. This CDR3 is 13 amino acids long. The ends were cut back, 0 bases at V and 7 bases at J, with 10 bases in the middle. Looked up from germline, CDR1 is SGHKS and CDR2 is YYEKEE (reference sequence). TCRdb's table, derived via immunoSEQ multiplex PCR, lists solely in-frame clones and lacks some. This sample has over 100,000 clones, with around three quarters found just once. This receptor was identified in a woman of 80 years or more with acute or convalescent COVID-19. What was sequenced was peripheral blood. V gene TRBV5-5 combines with J gene TRBJ1-2; D is uncertain. The CDR3 DNA follows: TGTGCCAGCAGCTTGGACAGTCCCACTGGCTACACCTTC. This codes for CASSLDSPTGYTF.